These 29 T cell receptor beta chains originate from one sample sequenced in a study of T cell responses to AZD1222 COVID-19 vaccine. Profiling relied on immunoSEQ multiplex PCR, and the TCRdb table lists in-frame clones only, not all of them. Of 140,000 to 150,000 clones in the sample, around nine tenths were seen once. Sequences were derived from peripheral blood, sampled on day 0 of AZD1222 vaccination. Receptors were obtained from an adult in good health.

The chain links TRBV7-2 to TRBJ1-6, with TRBD1 as a possible D gene (5 bases). CDR1 SGHTA and CDR2 FQGNSA come from the germline V gene. The CDR3 has 15 residues. With 4 bases removed from V and 10 bases from J, the gap between germline ends came to 17 bases. The DNA for the CDR3 is TGTGCCAGCAGCTCCGGTCGGGGGTCGGGGTCACCCCTCCACTTT. Its translation is CASSSGRGSGSPLHF.

V gene TRBV4-2 combines with J gene TRBJ2-7; tentative D call: TRBD2 (6 bases). Germline V gene lookup returns CDR1 LGHNA and CDR2 YNFKEQ. There are 14 residues in the CDR3. Trimming left V 4 bases short and J 6 bases short, with 16 bases between. Written as DNA, the CDR3 is TGTGCCAGCAGCCTTGCTGGCGGGGACGCCGAGCAGTACTTC. Its translation: CASSLAGGDAEQYF.

This sequence joins TRBV5-1 and TRBJ1-1; TRBD1 might be the D (5 bases). The V and J ends lost 2 bases and 7 bases respectively, with 9 bases between them. The germline V gene encodes CDR1 SGHRS and CDR2 YFSETQ. There are 12 residues in the CDR3. This CDR3 is CASSFTQDEAFF. For the CDR3, the DNA is TGCGCCAGCAGCTTTACACAGGATGAAGCTTTCTTT.

J is TRBJ1-1 and V is TRBV7-9, with D unclear. V was pared by 0 bases and J by 3 bases, with 8 bases between. Germline V gene sequence: CDR1 SEHNR, CDR2 FQNEAQ (reference sequence). This CDR3 comprises 14 residues. The chain's CDR3 is CASSLALRYTEAFF. Written as DNA, the CDR3 is TGTGCCAGCAGCTTAGCGTTACGTTACACTGAAGCTTTCTTT.

This clone was counted a single time. V gene TRBV7-2 combines with J gene TRBJ1-2; D might be TRBD1 (5 bases). The CDR3 contains 16 residues. V shed 4 bases and J shed 5 bases, with 20 bases lying between them. Germline lookup yields CDR1 SGHTA and CDR2 FQGNSA. The CDR3 region is CASSSWGKGRVYGYTF. DNA for the CDR3: TGTGCCAGCAGCTCGTGGGGAAAGGGGCGGGTGTATGGCTACACCTTC.

The V gene is TRBV7-2, the J gene TRBJ1-2, with D uncertain. Per the germline V gene, CDR1 is SGHTA and CDR2 is FQGNSA. The CDR3 runs 15 residues. The V and J ends lost 0 bases and 1 base respectively, with 9 bases between them. CDR3 in amino acids: CASSLAGNLNYGYTF. The CDR3 bases are TGTGCCAGCAGCTTAGCCGGAAATCTTAACTATGGCTACACCTTC.

This sequence joins TRBV20-1 and TRBJ2-7; possible D gene TRBD1, 5 bases. CDR3 length: 12 amino acids. Germline values: CDR1 DFQATT, CDR2 SNEGSKA (reference sequence). V lost 3 bases, J lost 3 bases, and 9 bases lay in between. CDR3 sequence reads: CSASTQGYEQYF. The CDR3 DNA reads as TGCAGTGCTAGTACCCAGGGCTACGAGCAGTACTTC.

V gene TRBV6-6 combines with J gene TRBJ1-1; 7 bases align to TRBD1. Germline CDR1 is MNHNY and CDR2 is SVGAGI (reference sequence). This CDR3 region has 15 residues. V dropped 0 bases and J dropped 4; count of bases not matched to a gene: 5. The CDR3 DNA follows: TGTGCCAGCAGTTACTCGGAGGGGGCGGGCACTGAAGCTTTCTTT. Translating gives CASSYSEGAGTEAFF.

This chain connects TRBV7-9 to TRBJ1-4; D unresolved. The germline CDR1 and CDR2 sequences are SEHNR and FQNEAQ (reference sequence). The germline V and J ends were trimmed by 4 bases and 4 bases, with 13 bases remaining between them. CDR3 size: 15 residues. CDR3 protein: CASSSRNLSNEKLFF. In DNA form, the CDR3 reads TGTGCCAGCAGCTCCCGGAATCTTAGTAATGAAAAACTGTTTTTT.

The rearrangement joins TRBV9 to TRBJ2-1; the D is unclear. The CDR3 is made up of 15 amino acids. V shed 1 base and J shed 0 bases, with 8 bases lying between them. Germline CDR1 and CDR2: SGDLS and YYNGEE. The CDR3 nucleotides read TGTGCCAGCAGCGTAAGGGCGGACTCCTACAATGAGCAGTTCTTC. Translated: CASSVRADSYNEQFF.

The V and J genes are TRBV7-9 and TRBJ2-1; 11 positions agree with TRBD2. V dropped 5 bases and J dropped 3; count of bases not matched to a gene: 12. Germline CDR1 reads SEHNR; CDR2 reads FQNEAQ (reference sequence). The length of the CDR3 is 18 residues. The DNA of the CDR3 is TGTGCCAGCAGCCCCGGGACTAGCGGAGGGGCCAACTACAATGAGCAGTTCTTC. Amino acids: CASSPGTSGGANYNEQFF. Combining the CDR3 with reference TRBV7-9 and TRBJ2-1 gives the whole variable domain DTGVSQNPRHKITKRGQNVTFRCDPISEHNRLYWYRQTLGQGPEFLTYFQNEAQLEKSRLLSDRFSAERPKGSFSTLEIQRTEQGDSAMYLCASSPGTSGGANYNEQFFGPGTRLTVL.

The rearrangement links TRBV10-3 to TRBJ2-3; tentatively, D is TRBD2 (6 bases). Per the germline V gene, CDR1 is ENHRY and CDR2 is SYGVKD. This CDR3 has 14 amino acids. V was pared by 7 bases and J by 6 bases, with 17 bases between. The DNA for the CDR3 is TGTGCCATCAAGCTGGGCGGGGCAGGGGATACGCAGTATTTT. Its translation: CAIKLGGAGDTQYF.

The chain uses TRBV3-1 (or the pseudogene TRBV3-2) and TRBJ2-7; D ambiguous. The V end lost 0 bases, the J end lost 0 bases, and 6 bases lay between the germline ends. CDR3 length: 14 amino acids. Germline V lookup: CDR1 LGHDT, CDR2 YNNKEL (reference sequence). DNA for the CDR3: TGTGCCAGCAGCCAAGATGGCGGCTCCTACGAGCAGTACTTC. As protein: CASSQDGGSYEQYF.

The J gene is TRBJ1-1, the V gene TRBV7-2; 7 nucleotides match TRBD1. The ends lost 5 bases at V and 1 base at J; junction bases unmatched: 10. Per germline, CDR1 SGHTA and CDR2 FQGNSA. The CDR3 contains 16 residues. CDR3 nucleotide sequence: TGTGCCAGCAGCCCGGGACCCGGGACAGCGAACACTGAAGCTTTCTTT. Translating it yields CASSPGPGTANTEAFF.

The chain couples TRBV5-4 to TRBJ1-2; a possible D gene is TRBD1 (6 bases). The V and J ends lost 0 bases and 7 bases respectively, with 10 bases between them. The V gene's germline CDR1 is SGHNT and CDR2 YYREEE (reference sequence). The CDR3 extends over 13 amino acids. CDR3 coding DNA: TGTGCCAGCAGCTTGGGCTACAGGGTTGGCTACACCTTC. Translating gives CASSLGYRVGYTF.

CDR3 region: CASSVVEPNTGELFF. The CDR3 region has the DNA TGTGCCAGCAGCGTAGTCGAGCCGAACACCGGGGAGCTGTTTTTT. The chain joins TRBV9 to TRBJ2-2; D gene unclear. The CDR3 covers 15 residues. Trimming removed 0 bases at V and 0 bases at J, with 6 bases between. The germline gives CDR1 SGDLS, CDR2 YYNGEE.

This chain uses TRBV28 with TRBJ2-3; D is possibly TRBD2 (6 bases). The CDR3 has 14 amino acids. Trimming took off 7 bases at V and 4 bases at J, with 15 bases between the two ends. Germline V lookup: CDR1 MDHEN, CDR2 SYDVKM. The DNA for the CDR3 is TGTGCCAGCACGGTGGCGGGAACCCCAGATACGCAGTATTTT. Encoded protein: CASTVAGTPDTQYF. Supplemented by reference TRBV28 and TRBJ2-3, the full variable domain reads DVKVTQSSRYLVKRTGEKVFLECVQDMDHENMFWYRQDPGLGLRLIYFSYDVKMKEKGDIPEGYSVSREKKERFSLILESASTNQTSMYLCASTVAGTPDTQYFGPGTRLTVL.

This clone was seen only a few times. CDR3 coding DNA: TGTGCCACAGGGAAGGATTCGGGACAGGGGACTGGCTACACCTTC. Amino acids: CATGKDSGQGTGYTF. The V gene is TRBV27, the J gene TRBJ1-2, with 10 bases fitting TRBD1. CDR1 and CDR2 (germline): MNHEY, SMNVEV (reference sequence). After removal of 10 bases from V and 7 bases from J, the junction contained 15 bases not matched to a gene. The CDR3 is 15 amino acids.

The chain joins TRBV7-2 to TRBJ2-7, with D perhaps TRBD2 (7 bases). Germline-derived CDR1 and CDR2 are SGHTA and FQGNSA. CDR3 length: 15 residues. Trimming left V 7 bases short and J 0 bases short, with 16 bases between. CDR3 DNA: TGTGCCAGCAACGGGGGGCAGGCTTACTCCTACGAGCAGTACTTC. Protein product: CASNGGQAYSYEQYF.

The chain is built from TRBV29-1 and TRBJ1-1; D gene unclear. Germline CDR1 and CDR2: SQVTM and ANQGSEA. CDR3 length equals 12 residues. V shed 3 bases and J shed 11 bases, with 16 bases lying between them. CDR3 nucleotide sequence: TGCAGCGTTGAGTCGCCACTGTCCTGGGCTTTCTTT. The encoded protein is CSVESPLSWAFF.

The chain uses TRBV5-1 and TRBJ2-3; no firm D call. V was cut by 4 bases and J by 3 bases, with 12 bases left in between. This CDR3 comprises 14 residues. Germline CDR1 SGHRS, CDR2 YFSETQ. The CDR3 spells CASSPSATTDTQYF. The CDR3 DNA follows: TGCGCCAGCAGCCCTAGTGCAACTACAGATACGCAGTATTTT.

V and J are TRBV7-9 and TRBJ2-1; unclear D gene. Trimming stripped 0 bases from V and 3 bases from J, with 9 bases between. This CDR3 has 15 amino acids. In germline, CDR1 is SEHNR, CDR2 FQNEAQ (reference sequence). In DNA, the CDR3 is TGTGCCAGCAGCTTAGCTTCGGTCGGCTACAATGAGCAGTTCTTC. Its protein is CASSLASVGYNEQFF. The variable domain in full, with the rest retrieved from reference TRBV7-9 and TRBJ2-1, is DTGVSQNPRHKITKRGQNVTFRCDPISEHNRLYWYRQTLGQGPEFLTYFQNEAQLEKSRLLSDRFSAERPKGSFSTLEIQRTEQGDSAMYLCASSLASVGYNEQFFGPGTRLTVL.

The V gene is TRBV5-1, the J gene TRBJ2-7, with D hard to call. Germline-derived CDR1 and CDR2 are SGHRS and YFSETQ. Trimming took 0 bases from V and 6 from J, leaving 10 bases between them. The CDR3 loop spans 13 amino acids. The chain's CDR3 is CASSLAALGEQYF. The DNA of the CDR3 is TGCGCCAGCAGCTTGGCGGCTTTAGGCGAGCAGTACTTC.

This clone was seen only a few times. This chain links TRBV7-3 with TRBJ2-1; 8 bases fit TRBD2. The CDR3 extends over 14 amino acids. Per germline, CDR1 SGHTA and CDR2 FQGTGA. After removal of 5 bases from V and 8 bases from J, the junction contained 8 bases not matched to a gene. This chain's CDR3 is CASSPPGGFDEQFF. CDR3 coding DNA: TGTGCCAGCAGCCCACCGGGGGGGTTCGATGAGCAGTTCTTC.

V is TRBV6-6 and J is TRBJ2-5; TRBD1 aligns across 10 bases. Losses at the gene ends were 5 bases for V and 4 bases for J; bases not matched to a gene: 4. This CDR3 spans 14 amino acids. The germline CDR1 and CDR2 sequences are MNHNY and SVGAGI (reference sequence). CDR3 amino acids: CASSKDRGLETQYF. The CDR3 DNA is TGTGCCAGCAGTAAGGACAGGGGGTTAGAGACCCAGTACTTC.

The V and J genes are TRBV10-3 and TRBJ2-3; D not resolved. The germline V and J ends were trimmed by 4 bases and 5 bases, with 7 bases remaining between them. In germline, CDR1 is ENHRY, CDR2 SYGVKD. The CDR3 runs 12 residues. CDR3: CAISGIVDTQYF. The CDR3 coding sequence is TGTGCCATCAGTGGGATCGTAGATACGCAGTATTTT.

The chain carries TRBV4-2 and TRBJ2-1; TRBD1 might be the D (5 bases). The ends were cut back, 1 base at V and 0 bases at J, with 10 bases in the middle. CDR1 is LGHNA, CDR2 YNFKEQ, per germline. There are 16 residues in the CDR3. The CDR3 DNA is TGTGCCAGCAGCCAAGCCAGGGCGAGCTCCTACAATGAGCAGTTCTTC. Encoded protein: CASSQARASSYNEQFF.

The CDR3 is CASSSRTGGTEAFF. The CDR3 region has the DNA TGTGCCAGTAGTTCCCGGACAGGGGGCACTGAAGCTTTCTTT. The chain couples TRBV19 to TRBJ1-1; TRBD1 agrees at 10 bases. The V and J ends lost 5 bases and 4 bases, in that order; junction bases with no gene match: 4. The CDR3 consists of 14 residues. Germline V gives CDR1 LNHDA, CDR2 SQIVND (reference sequence).

J is TRBJ1-1 and V is TRBV7-9; D is unclear. Germline CDR1 and CDR2: SEHNR and FQNEAQ (reference sequence). This CDR3 has 13 amino acids. The germline V and J ends were trimmed by 5 bases and 0 bases, with 7 bases remaining between them. This CDR3 reads CASSAVVNTEAFF. Here the CDR3 DNA reads TGTGCCAGCAGCGCCGTGGTGAACACTGAAGCTTTCTTT.